This TCR beta chain was sequenced for a study of T cells after yellow fever vaccination. This clonotype was detected many times. Template-switching 5'RACE yielded the TCR cDNA; a universal primer site and UMIs were added in the process. In TCRdb, the 5' RACE reads were re-called with MiXCR into one record per CDR3 protein. This sample has 45,000 to 75,000 distinct CDR3 sequences, with approximately 5.7% found just once. The germline CDR1 and CDR2 sequences are MDHEN and SYDVKM. V lost 5 bases, J lost 4 bases, and 2 bases stayed unmatched. The CDR3 loop spans 13 amino acids. Specimen: PBMCs, either bulk or a sorted T-cell subset (CD4+, CD8+, memory, or dextramer-sorted; not recorded which), collected on the day of the yellow fever booster vaccination. This receptor was identified in a man between 18 and 29 years old who received the YFV17D yellow fever vaccine. The gene calls are TRBV28 and TRBJ1-5; 7 bases match TRBD1. Written as DNA, the CDR3 is TGTGCCAGCAGTCAGGGGGGAAATCAGCCCCAGCATTTT. Translated: CASSQGGNQPQHF.